Below, 8 T cell receptor beta chains from the same sample are listed, as sequenced in a study of blood T cells in healthy people across ages. Combining a sample-barcoded 5' primer with a J-beta primer mix, a second PCR ran for roughly 6 to 12 cycles. TCRdb independently ran MiXCR on the 5' RACE reads; one entry per CDR3 protein. The table shows approximately 2,000,000 distinct CDR3 sequences, with around 40% occurring only once. Material for sequencing was blood. The receptors derive from a human donor in good health.

Regarding this clonotype: A much more abundant neighbour one base away suggests this may be a read error. CDR3 in amino acids: CASSPDSIDTRYF. As DNA, the CDR3 is TGTGCCAGCAGCCCCGACTCCATAGATACGCGGTATTTT. The gene calls are TRBV7-2 and TRBJ2-3; D unclear. Germline V gene sequence: CDR1 SGHTA, CDR2 FQGNSA. CDR3 length: 13 amino acids.

This clonotype was detected a few times. The rearrangement uses TRBV9 and TRBJ2-3; the D is unclear. There are 13 residues in the CDR3. Germline V gene sequence: CDR1 SGDLS, CDR2 YYNGEE. The V gene lost 3 bases and the J gene lost 6 bases, with 11 bases spanning the gap. The CDR3 loop is CASSALLSDTQYF. The CDR3 region has the DNA TGTGCCAGCAGCGCCCTCCTCTCGGATACGCAGTATTTT.

This clonotype has just one count. The J gene is TRBJ1-2, the V gene TRBV3-1, with D tentatively TRBD1 (5 bases). Trimming left V 1 base short and J 6 bases short, with 12 bases between. The CDR3 runs to 14 residues. Germline V CDR1 and CDR2: LGHDT, YNNKEL (reference sequence). CDR3 region: CASSQAQGSDGYTF. CDR3 DNA: TGTGCCAGCAGCCAAGCTCAGGGTTCAGATGGCTACACCTTC. Looking up the rest from reference TRBV3-1 and TRBJ1-2 gives the full variable domain: DTAVSQTPKYLVTQMGNDKSIKCEQNLGHDTMYWYKQDSKKFLKIMFSYNNKELIINETVPNRFSPKSPDKAHLNLHINSLELGDSAVYFCASSQAQGSDGYTFGSGTRLTVV.

The chain couples TRBV7-2 to TRBJ2-5; 8 bases map to TRBD2. The V segment lost 5 bases and the J segment 5 bases; nucleotides outside the gene matches: 10. The germline gives CDR1 SGHTA, CDR2 FQGNSA. The CDR3 totals 15 residues. In DNA, the CDR3 is TGTGCCAGCAGCCCGCCCGGGGGGGGGTTGGAGACCCAGTACTTC. As protein: CASSPPGGGLETQYF.

This clonotype has ten or more counts. The chain carries TRBV20-1 and TRBJ1-5; unclear D gene. The CDR3 consists of 15 residues. Between the trimmed V and J ends, which lost 0 bases and 7 bases, there was a span of 16 bases. Germline-derived CDR1 and CDR2 are DFQATT and SNEGSKA (reference sequence). This CDR3 is CSARDQGPGDQPQHF. CDR3 in DNA: TGCAGTGCTAGAGATCAAGGTCCGGGTGACCAGCCCCAGCATTTT.

This clonotype was detected once. J is TRBJ1-2 and V is TRBV20-1; D is possibly TRBD1 (6 bases). CDR1 and CDR2 (germline): DFQATT, SNEGSKA (reference sequence). V lost 8 bases to trimming and J lost 8 bases, with 18 bases between them. The CDR3 covers 12 residues. CDR3 residues: CSTRDTLLGYTF. The CDR3 nucleotides are TGCAGTACCCGGGACACCTTATTGGGCTACACCTTC.

V is TRBV27 and J is TRBJ1-2; 8 bases agree with TRBD1. CDR3 length equals 16 residues. Looked up from germline, CDR1 is MNHEY and CDR2 is SMNVEV (reference sequence). V lost 5 bases to trimming and J lost 4 bases; unmatched junction nucleotides: 12. CDR3 residues: CASSPTETGAPYGYTF. In DNA, the CDR3 is TGTGCCAGCAGTCCGACTGAGACAGGGGCCCCCTATGGCTACACCTTC.

The rearrangement links TRBV28 to TRBJ2-5; 8 positions match TRBD1. Trimming cost V 5 bases and J 5 bases; bases outside gene matches: 10. Germline V lookup: CDR1 MDHEN, CDR2 SYDVKM. CDR3 size: 15 residues. This chain's CDR3 is CASSPGATGGETQYF. The DNA of the CDR3 is TGTGCCAGCAGTCCAGGGGCAACAGGGGGGGAGACCCAGTACTTC.